This TCR beta chain was documented in a study of monozygotic twins with inflammatory bowel disease. Study conclusions and caveats: TCRbeta diversity (inverse Simpson) was lower in IBD patients than in healthy co-twins.

After re-calling the 5' RACE reads, TCRdb lists one entry per CDR3 protein, DNA absent. Reported are nearly 450,000 distinct CDR3 sequences; the ten largest clones contain about 2.4%. CDR3 length: 14 amino acids. Germline assignment: CDR1 MNHEY and CDR2 SVGEGT. Worth noting for this clonotype: Its specificity is unknown.

The source of this sequence is a human donor with ulcerative colitis or Crohn's disease, or a healthy co-twin of an affected twin (not recorded which). Sequences were obtained from blood. V usage is TRBV6-2 or TRBV6-3 and J usage is TRBJ2-3. The CDR3 reads CASSYVVERGTQYF.